This entry lists 14 T cell receptor beta chains sequenced from one sample in a study of HIV-infected children after antiretroviral therapy interruption. Unique molecular identifiers were included in an RNA-based 3' RACE TCR library. MiXCR, applied by TCRdb to the 3' RACE reads, yields one record per CDR3 protein. The data show more than 40,000 distinct CDR3 sequences, around 4.5% seen once. Treatment: PENTA 11 planned treatment interruption arm or continuous ART arm. The sample consisted of CD45RA+ CD4+ T cells from PBMCs, pooled from several time points, taken from a donor given antiretroviral therapy, either interrupted or continuous. Sample subset: naive CD4+ CD45RA+ CD45RO- T cells. These TCRs come from a pool of human donors with HIV.

There are many counts of this clonotype. V usage is TRBV6-5 and J usage is TRBJ2-5; D gene unclear. Germline V gene data show CDR1 as MNHEY and CDR2 as SVGAGI. V lost 6 bases and J 5 bases, leaving 13 bases between the germline ends. The CDR3 covers 13 residues. CDR3 sequence reads: CASRRPLGETQYF. The CDR3, as DNA: TGTGCCAGCAGACGGCCTTTAGGGGAGACCCAGTACTTC.

In its sample, this clonotype was seen many times. This chain uses TRBV10-3 with TRBJ2-5, with D perhaps being TRBD1 or TRBD2 (6 bases each). Germline CDR1 and CDR2: ENHRY and SYGVKD. V lost 8 bases and J lost 4, with 14 bases in between. CDR3 length: 13 residues. The CDR3 sequence: CAIGAEGGETQYF. The CDR3 DNA sequence: TGTGCCATCGGGGCCGAGGGGGGAGAGACCCAGTACTTC.

This clonotype has at least ten counts. V and J are TRBV5-5 and TRBJ2-3; D gene unclear. The germline CDR1 and CDR2 sequences are SGHKS and YYEKEE (reference sequence). V was pared by 0 bases and J by 2 bases, with 13 bases between. The CDR3 consists of 16 residues. The CDR3 sequence is CASSLGAGFSTDTQYF. The DNA of the CDR3 is TGTGCCAGCAGCTTGGGGGCCGGATTCTCCACAGATACGCAGTATTTT.

This clonotype was counted ten times or more. The V call is TRBV20-1, the J call TRBJ2-5; 10 bases map to TRBD2. Germline CDR1 reads DFQATT; CDR2 reads SNEGSKA (reference sequence). The junction had 6 bases not matched to a gene; V was cut back by 5 bases and J by 0 bases. This CDR3 region has 15 residues. The CDR3 loop is CSASEAGGYQETQYF. For the CDR3, the DNA is TGCAGTGCTTCTGAAGCGGGGGGGTACCAAGAGACCCAGTACTTC.

Many counts were recorded for this clonotype. The genes are TRBV12-3 or TRBV12-4 and TRBJ1-1; D gene ambiguous. Trimming took off 5 bases at V and 8 bases at J, with 12 bases between the two ends. The CDR3 covers 12 residues. CDR3 sequence: CASSNGRGEAFF. The CDR3 DNA sequence: TGTGCCAGCAGTAACGGACGCGGGGAAGCTTTCTTT.

This clonotype came up many times. The chain has TRBV30 and TRBJ1-5; D ambiguous. The germline V gene has CDR1 GTSNPN and CDR2 SVGIG (reference sequence). This CDR3 contains 13 residues. Between the trimmed V and J ends, which lost 4 bases and 2 bases, there was a span of 9 bases. CDR3 coding DNA: TGTGCCTGGACGGGAGGTGGCAATCAGCCCCAGCATTTT. This encodes CAWTGGGNQPQHF. The complete variable domain, with remaining parts taken from reference TRBV30 and TRBJ1-5, reads SQTIHQWPATLVQPVGSPLSLECTVEGTSNPNLYWYRQAAGRGLQLLFYSVGIGQISSEVPQNLSASRPQDRQFILSSKKLLLSDSGFYLCAWTGGGNQPQHFGDGTRLSIL.

Only a few counts were recorded for this clonotype. J is TRBJ2-1 and V is TRBV11-1; D ambiguous. Germline assignment: CDR1 SGHAT and CDR2 FQDESV (reference sequence). The CDR3 runs to 12 residues. V dropped 0 bases and J dropped 5 bases, with 2 bases sitting between them. CDR3 sequence: CASSLANNEQFF. Here the CDR3 DNA reads TGTGCCAGCAGCTTAGCTAACAATGAGCAGTTCTTC.

This clonotype has ten or more counts. The rearrangement links TRBV28 to TRBJ1-2; no definite D call. The CDR3 is 12 amino acids. Trimming cost V 4 bases and J 1 base, with 4 bases left between them. Germline V gene lookup returns CDR1 MDHEN and CDR2 SYDVKM. The CDR3 region is CASSSVNYGYTF. The DNA for the CDR3 is TGTGCCAGCAGTTCGGTTAACTATGGCTACACCTTC.

This clonotype appeared many times. The rearrangement uses TRBV15 and TRBJ1-5; D remains ambiguous. Germline V gene data show CDR1 as LNHNV and CDR2 as YYDKDF (reference sequence). V gave up 3 bases and J gave up 1 base, with 10 bases separating them. The CDR3 sequence is 15 residues long. The CDR3 DNA is TGTGCCACCAGCAGGCGGACCGAGAGCAATCAGCCCCAGCATTTT. Its translation: CATSRRTESNQPQHF. Full variable domain (outside the CDR3, taken from reference TRBV15 and TRBJ1-5): DAMVIQNPRYQVTQFGKPVTLSCSQTLNHNVMYWYQQKSSQAPKLLFHYYDKDFNNEADTPDNFQSRRPNTSFCFLDIRSPGLGDTAMYLCATSRRTESNQPQHFGDGTRLSIL.

CDR3: CASTPPGGGKNIQYF. CDR3 in DNA: TGTGCCAGTACCCCCCCGGGGGGGGGGAAAAACATTCAGTACTTC. The rearrangement links TRBV19 to TRBJ2-4; 8 nucleotides align to TRBD2. The CDR3 loop spans 15 amino acids. Germline CDR1 LNHDA, CDR2 SQIVND (reference sequence). The trim removed 7 bases at V and 4 bases at J, leaving 9 bases unmatched.

In this sample, this clonotype turned up many times. V gene TRBV12-3 or TRBV12-4 combines with J gene TRBJ2-7; tentatively, D is TRBD1 or TRBD2 (6 bases each). Between the trimmed V and J ends, which lost 5 bases and 5 bases, there was a span of 16 bases. The CDR3 totals 14 residues. The CDR3 region has the DNA TGTGCCAGCAGTCCCCCAGGGGAGGTAGACGAGCAGTACTTC. This encodes CASSPPGEVDEQYF.

The table lists this clonotype with many counts. J is TRBJ2-7 and V is TRBV28; a possible D gene is TRBD1 (5 bases). The V end lost 1 base, the J end lost 6 bases, and 7 bases lay between the germline ends. The germline gives CDR1 MDHEN, CDR2 SYDVKM. The CDR3 loop spans 12 amino acids. The CDR3 sequence: CASSLLGREQYF. In DNA form, the CDR3 reads TGTGCCAGCAGTTTATTGGGGCGCGAGCAGTACTTC.

This clonotype came up many times. The genes are TRBV28 and TRBJ2-7; either TRBD1 or TRBD2 may supply D (5 bases each). CDR1 MDHEN and CDR2 SYDVKM come from the germline V gene. V was pared by 3 bases and J by 2 bases, with 17 bases between. The CDR3 runs to 16 residues. The CDR3 nucleotides read TGTGCCAGCAGTTTTACGGGGCAGGGTCGAGCCTACGAGCAGTACTTC. This codes for CASSFTGQGRAYEQYF.

At least ten counts were recorded for this clonotype. The V gene is TRBV28, the J gene TRBJ2-6; D possibly uses TRBD1 or TRBD2 (5 bases each). Germline CDR1 and CDR2: MDHEN and SYDVKM. CDR3 length equals 14 residues. V lost 10 bases and J lost 2, with 12 bases in between. CDR3 DNA: TGTGCCACCGGGGACGGTCCTGGGGCCAACGTCCTGACTTTC. Translation: CATGDGPGANVLTF.